This TCR beta chain was profiled in a study of blood T cell repertoires in COVID-19. Study-wide context: PBMCs, B-cell-depleted T cells, or T cells were the source of the cDNA or gDNA that made up the material.

Authors' data handling: It was from reference gene primer amplification that nucleated cell counts were estimated. Only in-frame clones appear in the TCRdb table, and some are missing; sequencing was by immunoSEQ multiplex PCR. V, J and clone size are those of that table, while D and trimming were read from the DNA. The table includes approximately 210,000 clones, 86% detected once. V lost 4 bases and J lost 7, with 13 bases in between. The CDR3 spans 13 residues. This clone was counted once. The J gene is TRBJ1-2, the V gene TRBV12-3 or TRBV12-4, with unresolved D. This sequence originates from a woman aged 70-85 years with acute or convalescent COVID-19. The sequenced sample consisted of peripheral blood. The CDR3 nucleotides read TGTGCCAGCAGTTATAAGACAAGTTCTGGCTACACCTTC. Translating it yields CASSYKTSSGYTF.